This T cell receptor beta chain was recovered during a study of blood T cell repertoires in COVID-19. Study-level information: Samples of COVID-19 (acute and convalescent) were obtained from the United States, Italy and Spain. The analysed material was cDNA or gDNA that came from T cells, B-cell-depleted T cells, or PBMCs.

Participant reports of clinical history set cohort assignment. Trimming took 5 bases from V and 5 from J; bases not matched to a gene: 5. Germline CDR1 and CDR2: SGHAT and FQNNGV. This CDR3 spans 15 amino acids. In the authors' methods: For nucleated cells, counts were estimated from reference gene primer amplification. Only in-frame clones appear in the TCRdb table, and some are missing; sequencing was by immunoSEQ multiplex PCR. Clonal size and the V and J genes are those of that table, whereas D and trimming came from the DNA. This sample carries under 150,000 clones, 84% of them seen once, and the ten largest clones take roughly 3.9%.

This chain links TRBV11-2 with TRBJ2-7; 14 nucleotides align to TRBD2. The sequence came from a man between 50 and 59 years old in a cohort exposed to, infected with or recovered from COVID-19 (not recorded which). Sequenced sample: PBMCs or T cells enriched from blood (not recorded which). DNA of the CDR3: TGTGCCAGCAGCAACACGGGACTAGCGGGAGACGAGCAGTACTTC. Its protein is CASSNTGLAGDEQYF.